This T cell receptor (beta chain) was identified in a study of early T cells in non-severe SARS-CoV-2 infection. Researchers attached unique molecular identifiers to individual cDNA molecules. TCRdb re-called the 5' RACE reads through MiXCR, storing one row per CDR3 protein. In the table there are tens of thousands of distinct CDR3 sequences, more than 13% of which are singletons. V gave up 3 bases and J gave up 1 base, with 15 bases separating them. The length of the CDR3 is 16 residues. Germline CDR1 and CDR2: MDHEN and SYDVKM. This clonotype was observed many times. The sample was whole blood. The receptor was isolated from an adult who was a healthcare worker with PCR-confirmed SARS-CoV-2 infection or an uninfected control (not recorded which). The chain employs TRBV28 and TRBJ2-5; a weak D match, TRBD1 (6 bases). The CDR3 loop reads CASSFPRDISQETQYF. The CDR3 region has the DNA TGTGCCAGCAGTTTCCCTCGGGACATCTCCCAAGAGACCCAGTACTTC.